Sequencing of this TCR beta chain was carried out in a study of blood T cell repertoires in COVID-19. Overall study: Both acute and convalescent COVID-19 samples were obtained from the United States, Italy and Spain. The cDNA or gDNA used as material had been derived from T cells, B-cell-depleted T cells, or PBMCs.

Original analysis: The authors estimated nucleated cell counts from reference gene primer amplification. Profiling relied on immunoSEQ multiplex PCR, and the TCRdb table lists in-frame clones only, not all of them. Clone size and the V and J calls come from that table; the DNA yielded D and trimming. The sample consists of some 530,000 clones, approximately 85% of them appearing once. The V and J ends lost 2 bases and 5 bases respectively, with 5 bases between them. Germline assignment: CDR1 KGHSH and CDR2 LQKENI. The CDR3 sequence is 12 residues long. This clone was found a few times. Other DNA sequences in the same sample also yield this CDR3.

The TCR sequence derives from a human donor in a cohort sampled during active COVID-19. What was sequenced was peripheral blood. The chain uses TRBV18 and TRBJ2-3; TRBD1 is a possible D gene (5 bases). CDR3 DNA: TGTGCCAGCTCACCAAGGGGAGATACGCAGTATTTT. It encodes CASSPRGDTQYF.